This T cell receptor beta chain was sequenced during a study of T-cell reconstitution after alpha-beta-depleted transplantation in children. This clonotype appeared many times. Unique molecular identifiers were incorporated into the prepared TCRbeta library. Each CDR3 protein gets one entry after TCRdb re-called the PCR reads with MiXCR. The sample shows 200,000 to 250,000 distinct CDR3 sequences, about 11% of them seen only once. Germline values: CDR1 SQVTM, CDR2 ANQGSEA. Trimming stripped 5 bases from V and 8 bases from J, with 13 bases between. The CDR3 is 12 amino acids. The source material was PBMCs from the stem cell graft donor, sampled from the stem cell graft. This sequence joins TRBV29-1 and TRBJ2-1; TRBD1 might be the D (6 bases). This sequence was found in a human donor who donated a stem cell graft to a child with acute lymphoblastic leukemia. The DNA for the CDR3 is TGCAGCGTTAGGGGGAGATTGTATGAGCAGTTCTTC. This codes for CSVRGRLYEQFF.